The TCR beta chain under discussion was sequenced for a study of blood T cell repertoires in COVID-19. CDR1 and CDR2 (germline): SGHNT, YENEEA. V was clipped by 6 bases and J by 0 bases; unmatched bases: 8. The CDR3 loop spans 16 amino acids. Data came from immunoSEQ multiplex PCR; TCRdb stores just in-frame clones and leaves some out. This table holds approximately 210,000 clones, 82% found once. This clone was counted a few times. Sequenced sample: peripheral blood. The chain is built from TRBV11-3 and TRBJ1-3; 7 bases match TRBD1. This sequence was found in a woman aged 40 to 49 with acute or convalescent COVID-19. The CDR3 loop is CASRSTGPTSGNTIYF. CDR3 bases: TGTGCCAGCAGATCGACAGGGCCAACCTCTGGAAACACCATATATTTT.